The rows below give T cell receptor beta chains drawn from one sample of a study of control samples from healthy donors and cancer patients. Sequencing was performed with immunoSEQ multiplex PCR; in TCRdb, only in-frame clones are kept and a portion is missing. Among approximately 140,000 clones listed, roughly 86% were seen once. The specimen was PBMCs. All receptors derive from a man aged 50-60 years with head and neck cancer. Each CDR3 is given with its conserved first and last residue. A D gene is named only where the DNA matches it firmly. Size values are once, few and many counts, or a class for expanded clones, and some rows have none.

J: TRBJ2-5; V: TRBV3-1/TRBV3-2; D: TRBD2; size: -; DNA: TGTGCCAGCAGCCAATGGGGGAGAGCGGGAGGTCGGGGAGAGACCCAGTACTTC; CDR3: CASSQWGRAGGRGETQYF
J: TRBJ2-5; V: TRBV27; D: -; size: few; DNA: TGTGCCAGCAGTTTAGCGGGGGCACCCCTAGGGGAGACCCAGTACTTC; CDR3: CASSLAGAPLGETQYF
J: TRBJ1-2; V: TRBV10-3; D: TRBD1; size: -; DNA: TGTGCCATCAGTGACCGCCGTTCCCGGGGACAGGTCCTGGGTGGGGATGGCTACACCTTC; CDR3: CAISDRRSRGQVLGGDGYTF
J: TRBJ2-5; V: TRBV3-1/TRBV3-2; D: TRBD2; size: -; DNA: TGTGCCAGCAGCATGCATTCCGGGACTAGCGGGACAGGGACCCAGTACTTC; CDR3: CASSMHSGTSGTGTQYF
J: TRBJ2-5; V: TRBV27; D: TRBD2; size: -; DNA: TGTGCCAGCAGTTTATACAGCGGGAGTACAAAAGAGACCCAGTACTTC; CDR3: CASSLYSGSTKETQYF
J: TRBJ2-7; V: TRBV19; D: TRBD2; size: -; DNA: TGTGCCAGTAGTGTTACCGGGACTAGCGGGGGATTCTCCTACGAGCAGTACTTC; CDR3: CASSVTGTSGGFSYEQYF
J: TRBJ2-1; V: TRBV6-5; D: -; size: -; DNA: TGTGCCAGCAGTTACTCGACTGTGTATACCTACAATGAGCAGTTCTTC; CDR3: CASSYSTVYTYNEQFF
J: TRBJ2-5; V: TRBV10-3; D: -; size: -; DNA: TGTGCCATCAACGACGGGTTTCAAGAGACCCAGTACTTC; CDR3: CAINDGFQETQYF
J: TRBJ2-1; V: TRBV28; D: -; size: -; DNA: TGTGGTACGGTGAGCTCCTACAATGAGCAGTTCTTC; CDR3: CGTVSSYNEQFF
J: TRBJ1-5; V: TRBV13; D: TRBD1; size: once; DNA: TGTGCCAGCAGCTTGGGACAGGGGAATCAGCCCCAGCATTTT; CDR3: CASSLGQGNQPQHF
J: TRBJ1-1; V: TRBV11-2; D: -; size: once; DNA: TGTGCCAGCAGCTTAGGGACTCCAGGTGGCGCTTTCTTT; CDR3: CASSLGTPGGAFF
J: TRBJ1-2; V: TRBV3-1/TRBV3-2; D: -; size: -; DNA: TGTGCCAGCAGCTTCCCTGGGCCAGGCGGCTACACCTTC; CDR3: CASSFPGPGGYTF
J: TRBJ2-7; V: TRBV7-6; D: -; size: -; DNA: TGTGCCAGCAGCTTAGGGCGGGGTGGGGAGCAGTACTTC; CDR3: CASSLGRGGEQYF
J: TRBJ2-1; V: TRBV11-2; D: -; size: -; DNA: TGTGCCAGCAGCTTAGAAGACTCCAATGAGCAGTTCTTC; CDR3: CASSLEDSNEQFF
J: TRBJ2-2; V: TRBV5-4; D: TRBD1; size: -; DNA: TGTGCCAGCAGCTTGATACAGGGGAGGAACACCGGGGAGCTGTTTTTT; CDR3: CASSLIQGRNTGELFF
J: TRBJ1-3; V: TRBV11-3; D: -; size: -; DNA: TGTGCCAGCAGCCCGGACCCCGATCCTCGCTCTGGAAACACCATATATTTT; CDR3: CASSPDPDPRSGNTIYF
J: TRBJ2-1; V: TRBV10-1; D: TRBD1; size: -; DNA: TGCGCCAGCAGTGGGGAGACAGGGGGACGGGATGAGCAGTTCTTC; CDR3: CASSGETGGRDEQFF
J: TRBJ2-2; V: TRBV19; D: -; size: -; DNA: TGTGCCAGTAGTATAAGGCCGACACGGCCCAACACCGGGGAGCTGTTTTTT; CDR3: CASSIRPTRPNTGELFF
J: TRBJ2-1; V: TRBV10-2; D: -; size: -; DNA: TGCGCCAGCAGTCTGTTAACCTCCTACAATGAGCAGTTCTTC; CDR3: CASSLLTSYNEQFF
J: TRBJ2-7; V: TRBV28; D: -; size: -; DNA: TGTGCCAGCAGTGGGGGGGGGCTCTACGAGCAGTACTTC; CDR3: CASSGGGLYEQYF
J: TRBJ2-7; V: TRBV5-6; D: -; size: -; DNA: TGTGCCAGCAGCTTGAGTGGAGCCACCTACGAGCAGTACTTC; CDR3: CASSLSGATYEQYF
J: TRBJ2-7; V: TRBV21-1; D: -; size: -; DNA: TGTGCCAGCAGCAACGGGCACCCTCGGGACGAGCAGTACTTC; CDR3: CASSNGHPRDEQYF
J: TRBJ2-3; V: TRBV10-3; D: TRBD2; size: -; DNA: TGTGCCATCAGTGAAATTAGCGGGAATACGCAGTATTTT; CDR3: CAISEISGNTQYF
J: TRBJ2-1; V: TRBV9; D: TRBD2; size: few; DNA: TGTGCCAGCAGCGCCCCTCCGGGACTAGTGCAGTTCTTC; CDR3: CASSAPPGLVQFF
J: TRBJ1-6; V: TRBV15; D: -; size: few; DNA: TGTGCCACCAGCAGAGTTGGCTCCAGGAGCGATTCACCCCTCCACTTT; CDR3: CATSRVGSRSDSPLHF
J: TRBJ2-1; V: TRBV7-3; D: -; size: -; DNA: TGTGCCAGCAGCCCCTTCGTGGGGGGGCTTAGGAATGAGCAGTTCTTC; CDR3: CASSPFVGGLRNEQFF
J: TRBJ1-4; V: TRBV2; D: TRBD1; size: -; DNA: TGTGCCAGCACAGACAGGGGTACTAGAAAACTGTTTTTT; CDR3: CASTDRGTRKLFF
J: TRBJ1-2; V: TRBV2; D: TRBD1; size: -; DNA: TGTGCCAGCTATCGGGGACAGGGGTACTATGGCTACACCTTC; CDR3: CASYRGQGYYGYTF
J: TRBJ2-5; V: TRBV7-6; D: -; size: once; DNA: TGTGCCAGCAGCTTACGGTTGGCTGGTGCAGAGACCCAGTACTTC; CDR3: CASSLRLAGAETQYF